This passage covers 24 T cell receptor beta chains from one sample sequenced in a study of cytomegalovirus exposure and HLA in healthy donors. PCR involved 60 Vbeta and 13 Jbeta primers. Some clones are missing from TCRdb's copy, which holds only in-frame ones; the method was immunoSEQ multiplex PCR. Of 100,000 to 150,000 clones detected, roughly 80% appear once; the ten largest clones hold approximately 20%. Source material: PBMCs. These receptors all come from a man between 18 and 29 years old in good health and CMV-seropositive.

V and J are TRBV10-2 and TRBJ2-3; 14 bases map to TRBD2. In germline, CDR1 is WSHSY, CDR2 SAAADI. The CDR3 contains 16 residues. Trimming took 6 bases from V and 6 from J; bases not matched to a gene: 8. The CDR3 region has the DNA TGCGCCAGCAGGCGACTAGCGGGGGGGCGTGGTGATACGCAGTATTTT. It yields the protein CASRRLAGGRGDTQYF.

V usage is TRBV10-1 and J usage is TRBJ2-3, with D maybe TRBD1 (5 bases). Germline-derived CDR1 and CDR2 are WNHNN and SYGVQD (reference sequence). This CDR3 is built from 14 residues. V lost 2 bases, J lost 2 bases, and 8 bases lay in between. The CDR3 spells CASSEQGFTDTQYF. DNA of the CDR3: TGCGCCAGCAGTGAGCAGGGATTCACAGATACGCAGTATTTT.

The chain couples TRBV6-5 to TRBJ2-5, with 8 bases fitting TRBD2. V was pared by 5 bases and J by 4 bases, with 6 bases of the junction left unmatched. The CDR3 totals 14 residues. CDR1 and CDR2 from the germline V gene are MNHEY and SVGAGI. The chain's CDR3 is CASSVLSGGETQYF. The CDR3 DNA follows: TGTGCCAGCAGTGTATTGAGCGGGGGAGAGACCCAGTACTTC.

Remarks on this clone: In the same sample, other DNA sequences code for this CDR3. CDR3 nucleotide sequence: TGTGCCAGCAGCGGCGGAGGCACTGAAGCTTTCTTT. Its translation is CASSGGGTEAFF. The gene calls are TRBV2 and TRBJ1-1; D gene uncertain. V was shortened by 6 bases and J by 4 bases, with 9 bases between the two germline ends. Germline values: CDR1 SNHLY, CDR2 FYNNEI. The CDR3 sequence is 12 residues long.

In this sample, this clone turned up once. The chain uses TRBV7-3 and TRBJ2-3, with a tentative D call TRBD2 (7 bases). The CDR3 sequence is 15 residues long. Germline V gene lookup returns CDR1 SGHTA and CDR2 FQGTGA. V was cut by 0 bases and J by 4 bases, with 11 bases left in between. CDR3 coding DNA: TGTGCCAGCAGCTTAACAGGGGGGGCCTCAGATACGCAGTATTTT. The encoded protein is CASSLTGGASDTQYF.

In its sample, this clone was seen a few times. This rearrangement joins TRBV5-4 to TRBJ2-7; 8 bases match TRBD2. The V and J ends lost 4 bases and 3 bases, in that order; junction bases with no gene match: 6. Per the germline V gene, CDR1 is SGHNT and CDR2 is YYREEE (reference sequence). This CDR3 contains 14 residues. This CDR3 reads CASSAPGGLYEQYF. For the CDR3, the DNA is TGTGCCAGCAGCGCCCCGGGGGGGCTCTACGAGCAGTACTTC. The whole variable domain, filled in from reference TRBV5-4 and TRBJ2-7, reads ETGVTQSPTHLIKTRGQQVTLRCSSQSGHNTVSWYQQALGQGPQFIFQYYREEENGRGNFPPRFSGLQFPNYSSELNVNALELDDSALYLCASSAPGGLYEQYFGPGTRLTVT.

This clone was seen a single time. The rearrangement joins TRBV29-1 to TRBJ2-7; 9 bases align to TRBD1. Looked up from germline, CDR1 is SQVTM and CDR2 is ANQGSEA. The V and J ends lost 5 bases and 4 bases, in that order; junction bases with no gene match: 9. The CDR3 runs to 14 residues. CDR3 nucleotide sequence: TGCAGCGTTCACTCCGAGACAGGGGGATACGAGCAGTACTTC. It translates to CSVHSETGGYEQYF.

This rearrangement joins TRBV7-9 to TRBJ1-5; TRBD1 matches 7 bases. Germline CDR1 and CDR2: SEHNR and FQNEAQ (reference sequence). The CDR3 spans 15 residues. After removal of 5 bases from V and 0 bases from J, the junction contained 4 bases not matched to a gene. The CDR3 nucleotides read TGTGCCAGCAGCCCAACAGGGGATAGCAATCAGCCCCAGCATTTT. This encodes CASSPTGDSNQPQHF.

J is TRBJ1-2 and V is TRBV6-1, with 7 positions matching TRBD1. The trim removed 6 bases at V and 7 bases at J, leaving 8 bases unmatched. The CDR3 spans 13 residues. Germline V gives CDR1 MNHNS, CDR2 SASEGT. The chain's CDR3 is CASRLTGSLGYTF. DNA of the CDR3: TGTGCCAGCAGACTGACAGGGAGTCTTGGCTACACCTTC.

This clone turned up a few times. V is TRBV4-1 and J is TRBJ2-2; 12 nucleotides agree with TRBD2. The germline gives CDR1 MGHRA, CDR2 YSYEKL. The CDR3 spans 18 residues. V was pared by 1 base and J by 5 bases, with 8 bases of the junction left unmatched. The CDR3 protein is CASSQATSGGAATGELFF. CDR3 in DNA: TGCGCCAGCAGCCAAGCGACTAGCGGGGGCGCGGCGACCGGGGAGCTGTTTTTT.

The chain carries TRBV29-1 and TRBJ2-3; TRBD2 agrees at 11 bases. The CDR3 contains 14 residues. Trimming at V came to 6 bases and at J to 7 bases, leaving 9 bases not matched to a gene. Germline loops: CDR1 SQVTM, CDR2 ANQGSEA. CDR3 in DNA: TGCAGCGTATCGACTAGCGGGGTCTGGAATACGCAGTATTTT. The encoded protein is CSVSTSGVWNTQYF.

In this sample, this clone turned up once. V and J are TRBV4-1 and TRBJ2-7; 13 bases line up with TRBD2. The CDR3 has 15 amino acids. Germline V lookup: CDR1 MGHRA, CDR2 YSYEKL. V gave up 4 bases and J gave up 5 bases; unmatched junction bases: 5. The chain's CDR3 is CASSLGTSGDHEQYF. The DNA for the CDR3 is TGCGCCAGCAGCCTAGGGACTAGCGGGGACCACGAGCAGTACTTC.

The chain carries TRBV4-1 and TRBJ1-5, with D uncertain. V was clipped by 0 bases and J by 1 base, with 7 bases between them. The CDR3 totals 15 residues. Germline V gene lookup returns CDR1 MGHRA and CDR2 YSYEKL. DNA for the CDR3: TGCGCCAGCAGCCAAGAGGAGGGAAGCAATCAGCCCCAGCATTTT. Translated, it gives CASSQEEGSNQPQHF.

The chain recombines TRBV7-2 with TRBJ2-3; D ambiguous. V lost 2 bases and J lost 3, with 6 bases in between. Per germline, CDR1 SGHTA and CDR2 FQGNSA. There are 13 residues in the CDR3. CDR3 nucleotides: TGTGCCAGCAGCTTACGGTTAACAGATACGCAGTATTTT. It codes for CASSLRLTDTQYF. Looking up the rest from reference TRBV7-2 and TRBJ2-3 gives the full variable domain: GAGVSQSPSNKVTEKGKDVELRCDPISGHTALYWYRQSLGQGLEFLIYFQGNSAPDKSGLPSDRFSAERTGGSVSTLTIQRTQQEDSAVYLCASSLRLTDTQYFGPGTRLTVL.

The chain has TRBV27 and TRBJ2-7; 11 bases are shared with TRBD2. Germline V gene lookup returns CDR1 MNHEY and CDR2 SMNVEV (reference sequence). J was trimmed by 4 bases and V by 2 bases; bases with no gene match: 4. This CDR3 spans 15 amino acids. CDR3 loop: CASSLELAGVYEQYF. The CDR3 DNA reads as TGTGCCAGCAGTTTAGAACTAGCGGGGGTTTACGAGCAGTACTTC.

The CDR3 spells CAISGGGVGTGTEAFF. CDR3 nucleotide sequence: TGTGCCATCAGTGGGGGGGGTGTAGGAACGGGCACTGAAGCTTTCTTT. The V and J genes are TRBV10-3 and TRBJ1-1, with a possible D match to TRBD1 (5 bases). Trimming stripped 4 bases from V and 4 bases from J, with 19 bases between. The CDR3 sequence is 16 residues long. Germline loops: CDR1 ENHRY, CDR2 SYGVKD.

This sequence joins TRBV7-9 and TRBJ2-5; D perhaps matches TRBD2 (6 bases). The germline V and J ends were trimmed by 6 bases and 6 bases, with 20 bases remaining between them. The CDR3 covers 15 residues. Germline lookup yields CDR1 SEHNR and CDR2 FQNEAQ (reference sequence). CDR3 DNA sequence: TGTGCCAGCAGTTCCACCGGGACGGCGGGAAAGACCCAGTACTTC. Translated, it gives CASSSTGTAGKTQYF.

V gene TRBV9 combines with J gene TRBJ2-3, with TRBD1 as a possible D gene (6 bases). The V and J ends lost 6 bases and 5 bases respectively, with 13 bases between them. The germline gives CDR1 SGDLS, CDR2 YYNGEE. This CDR3 comprises 13 residues. CDR3 sequence: CASNSGVGDTQYF. Here the CDR3 DNA reads TGTGCCAGCAACTCAGGGGTTGGAGATACGCAGTATTTT.

This chain uses TRBV28 with TRBJ1-1, with D hard to call. V shed 2 bases and J shed 11 bases, with 15 bases lying between them. Germline V gene lookup returns CDR1 MDHEN and CDR2 SYDVKM. The CDR3 length is 13 residues. CDR3 DNA: TGTGCCAGCAGTTTAGCGGGAGGGAAGCGGGCTTTCTTT. This sequence encodes CASSLAGGKRAFF.

The chain employs TRBV13 and TRBJ2-1, with D perhaps matching TRBD1 (5 bases). V was trimmed by 1 base and J by 7 bases, leaving 11 bases between them. Per germline, CDR1 PRHDT and CDR2 FYEKMQ (reference sequence). The CDR3 covers 14 residues. The CDR3: CASSLVTQGNEQFF. The CDR3 DNA is TGTGCCAGCAGCTTAGTCACCCAGGGAAATGAGCAGTTCTTC.

This clone was seen a single time. V is TRBV7-6 and J is TRBJ2-1, with 11 bases identical to TRBD2. This CDR3 contains 17 residues. J gave up 0 bases and V 6 bases, and 7 bases lay outside the gene matches. The germline V gene encodes CDR1 SGHVS and CDR2 FNYEAQ. CDR3 sequence: CASSSSGGTSSYNEQFF. The DNA for the CDR3 is TGTGCCAGCAGTTCTAGCGGGGGGACGAGCTCCTACAATGAGCAGTTCTTC.

This clone was counted a single time. The chain recombines TRBV6-1 with TRBJ2-7; D might be TRBD1 (5 bases). Germline CDR1 MNHNS, CDR2 SASEGT. The CDR3 runs 15 residues. Trimming left V 1 base short and J 2 bases short, with 12 bases between. As DNA, the CDR3 is TGTGCCAGCAGTGAAGGGGCAGGGTGGACCTACGAGCAGTACTTC. This sequence encodes CASSEGAGWTYEQYF.

V usage is TRBV2 and J usage is TRBJ1-2; no clear D. In germline, CDR1 is SNHLY, CDR2 FYNNEI. V was clipped by 3 bases and J by 4 bases, with 9 bases between them. CDR3 length: 13 residues. In nucleotides, the CDR3 is TGTGCCAGCAGTGATAACAGATTCTATGGCTACACCTTC. Encoded protein: CASSDNRFYGYTF.

The chain couples TRBV27 to TRBJ1-2; D remains ambiguous. Germline CDR1 reads MNHEY; CDR2 reads SMNVEV (reference sequence). This CDR3 has 13 amino acids. V was shortened by 6 bases and J by 1 base, with 9 bases between the two germline ends. The CDR3 protein is CASSVNNNYGYTF. The DNA for the CDR3 is TGTGCCAGCAGCGTAAATAATAACTATGGCTACACCTTC.